This TCR beta chain is drawn from a study of graft-versus-host responses after intestinal transplantation. As concerns this clone: Its antigen is unknown.

Whole-study results and caveats: In patients with graft-donor T cell macrochimerism, allograft graft-versus-host to host-versus-graft clonal ratios were high.

Profiling relied on immunoSEQ multiplex PCR, and the TCRdb table lists in-frame clones only, not all of them. This table has over 950 clones, 75% to 85% appearing once. In germline, CDR1 is SGHNT, CDR2 YYREEE (reference sequence). The CDR3 loop spans 15 amino acids. V shed 0 bases and J 3 bases; nucleotides not matched to a gene: 4. This sequence was found in a human patient who received an intestinal transplant, so some T cells may come from the graft donor. The sample here was PBMCs, taken 7 days after intestinal transplantation. This chain uses TRBV5-4 with TRBJ2-7, with 9 bases matching TRBD1. CDR3 loop: CASSLEGDRVYEQYF. CDR3 nucleotide sequence: TGTGCCAGCAGCTTGGAGGGGGACAGGGTCTACGAGCAGTACTTC.